This T cell receptor beta chain was sequenced during a study of cytomegalovirus exposure and HLA in healthy donors. Notes on this clone: Antigen unknown.

V was trimmed by 2 bases and J by 5 bases, leaving 28 bases between them. The CDR3 has 20 residues. Germline-derived CDR1 and CDR2 are SGHRS and YFSETQ. Whole-study results and caveats: Later genetic work tied a missense DCLRE1C variant to beta-chain V and J trimming. Most subjects' HLA-A and HLA-B alleles were reportedly predicted from TCR beta sequences. In all likelihood, a cluster of highly shared sequence variants was a sequencing artifact.

Vbeta (60) and Jbeta (13) primers were used in the PCR. Original analysis: Later reanalysis found around 80 million unique TCR beta chains, around 10 million of them shared. This table comes from immunoSEQ multiplex PCR, and its TCRdb copy is limited to in-frame clones, with some not included. V and J calls and clone size come straight from that table; D and trimming were deduced from the DNA. Found here are 80,000 or so clones, 75% to 80% of them singletons; the top ten hold about 3.5%. The chain recombines TRBV5-1 with TRBJ2-2; perhaps TRBD2 as D (6 bases). This receptor was taken from a man aged 35-49 years in good health and CMV-seronegative. Sequencing was performed on PBMCs. The DNA of the CDR3 is TGCGCCAGCAGCTTACAACAAAGTAGGGGAAGGGGAGGAAGAACCGGGGAGCTGTTTTTT. Translated: CASSLQQSRGRGGRTGELFF.